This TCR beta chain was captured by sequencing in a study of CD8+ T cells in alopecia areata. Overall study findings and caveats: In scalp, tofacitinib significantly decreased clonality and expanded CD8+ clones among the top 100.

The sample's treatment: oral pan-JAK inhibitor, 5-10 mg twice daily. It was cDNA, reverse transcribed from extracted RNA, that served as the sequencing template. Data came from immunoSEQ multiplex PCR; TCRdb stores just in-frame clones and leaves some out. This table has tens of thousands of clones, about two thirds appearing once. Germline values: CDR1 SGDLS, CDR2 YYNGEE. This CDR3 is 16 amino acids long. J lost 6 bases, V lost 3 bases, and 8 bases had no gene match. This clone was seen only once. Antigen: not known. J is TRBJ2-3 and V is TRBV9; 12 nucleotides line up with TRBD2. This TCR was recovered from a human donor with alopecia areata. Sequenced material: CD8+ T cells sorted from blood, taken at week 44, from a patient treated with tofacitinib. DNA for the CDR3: TGTGCCAGCAGCGACCTACTAGCGGGGGGTGCGGATACGCAGTATTTT. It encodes CASSDLLAGGADTQYF. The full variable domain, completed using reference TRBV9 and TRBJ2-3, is DSGVTQTPKHLITATGQRVTLRCSPRSGDLSVYWYQQSLDQGLQFLIQYYNGEERAKGNILERFSAQQFPDLHSELNLSSLELGDSALYFCASSDLLAGGADTQYFGPGTRLTVL.